What follows are 2 T cell receptor beta chains derived from one specimen sequenced in a study of CD8 T cells in Susac syndrome. Random-hexamer reverse transcription was applied to about 0.45 to 1 ug RNA. In TCRdb, the immunoSEQ multiplex PCR reads were re-called with MiXCR into one record per CDR3 protein. The sample contains some 48,000 distinct CDR3 sequences, 90% to 95% of which appear only once. The sample consisted of CD8+ T cells from PBMCs. The receptor source for this set is a human donor in good health.

V usage is TRBV7-9 and J usage is TRBJ1-2; D might be TRBD1 (6 bases). Germline V gene lookup returns CDR1 SEHNR and CDR2 FQNEAQ (reference sequence). CDR3 length: 17 residues. V was clipped by 5 bases and J by 4 bases, with 23 bases between them. The CDR3 protein is CASSPALRDKGAYGYTF. For the CDR3, the DNA is TGTGCCAGCAGCCCAGCACTCCGGGACAAGGGCGCCTATGGCTACACCTTC.

This rearrangement joins TRBV7-2 to TRBJ1-1; 7 bases are shared with TRBD1. The V gene's germline CDR1 is SGHTA and CDR2 FQGNSA. This CDR3 spans 13 amino acids. The V segment lost 4 bases and the J segment 7 bases; nucleotides outside the gene matches: 6. The CDR3 region is CASSSGQRREAFF. The CDR3 DNA reads as TGTGCCAGCAGCTCGGGACAGCGTCGTGAAGCTTTCTTT.